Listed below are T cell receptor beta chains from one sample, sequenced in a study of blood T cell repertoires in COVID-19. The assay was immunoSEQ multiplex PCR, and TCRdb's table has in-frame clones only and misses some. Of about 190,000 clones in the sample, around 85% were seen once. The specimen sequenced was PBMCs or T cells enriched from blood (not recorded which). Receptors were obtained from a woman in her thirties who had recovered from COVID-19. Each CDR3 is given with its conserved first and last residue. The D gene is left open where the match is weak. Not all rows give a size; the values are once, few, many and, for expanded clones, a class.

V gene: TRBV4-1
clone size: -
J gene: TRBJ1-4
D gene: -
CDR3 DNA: TGCGCCAGCAGCCAAGGAACTACAAACGAAAAACTGTTTTTT
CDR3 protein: CASSQGTTNEKLFF

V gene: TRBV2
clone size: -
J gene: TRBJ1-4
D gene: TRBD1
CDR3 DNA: TGTGCCAGCAGCGGCGACAGGGGCACTAATGAAAAACTGTTTTTT
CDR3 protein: CASSGDRGTNEKLFF

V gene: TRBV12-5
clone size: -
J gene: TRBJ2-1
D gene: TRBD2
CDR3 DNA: TGTGCTAGTGGTATAGGGACTAGCGGTTACAATGAGCAGTTCTTC
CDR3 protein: CASGIGTSGYNEQFF

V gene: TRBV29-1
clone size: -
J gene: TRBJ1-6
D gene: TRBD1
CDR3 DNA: TGCAGCGTTGGGTTCGGGACAGGGGAATCACCCCTCCACTTT
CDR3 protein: CSVGFGTGESPLHF

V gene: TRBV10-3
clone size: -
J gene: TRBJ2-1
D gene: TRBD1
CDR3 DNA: TGTGCCATCAGTGAGTCGCCCTCAGGGGGCAATGAGCAGTTCTTC
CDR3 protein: CAISESPSGGNEQFF

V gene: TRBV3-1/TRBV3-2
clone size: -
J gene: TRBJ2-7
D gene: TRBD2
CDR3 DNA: TGTGCCAGCAGCCAAGATCTAGCGGGAGGCCGTGAGCAGTACTTC
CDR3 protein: CASSQDLAGGREQYF

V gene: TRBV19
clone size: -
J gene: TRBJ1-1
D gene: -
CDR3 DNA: TGTGCCAGTAGCACAGGGACGAACACTGAAGCTTTCTTT
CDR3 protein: CASSTGTNTEAFF

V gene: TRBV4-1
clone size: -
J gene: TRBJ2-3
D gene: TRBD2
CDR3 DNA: TGCGCCAGCAGCCAAGGCTGGGCTAGCGGGGAGGGAGATACGCAGTATTTT
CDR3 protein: CASSQGWASGEGDTQYF

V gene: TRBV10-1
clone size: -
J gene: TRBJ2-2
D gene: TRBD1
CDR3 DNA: TGCGCCAGCAGTTCAGGGGGATCGGACACCGGGGAGCTGTTTTTT
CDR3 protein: CASSSGGSDTGELFF

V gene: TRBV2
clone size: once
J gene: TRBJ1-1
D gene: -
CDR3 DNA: TGTGCCAGCAGTGACGACAGAAACACTGAAGCTTTCTTT
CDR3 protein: CASSDDRNTEAFF

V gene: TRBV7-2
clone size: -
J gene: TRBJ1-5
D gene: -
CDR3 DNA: TGTGCCAGCAGCTTAACAGATATTCAGCCCCAGCATTTT
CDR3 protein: CASSLTDIQPQHF

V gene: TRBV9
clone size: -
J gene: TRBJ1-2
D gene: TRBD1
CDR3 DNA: TGTGCCAGCAGCGTAGCTGACAGGGTGGACTATGGCTACACCTTC
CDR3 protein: CASSVADRVDYGYTF

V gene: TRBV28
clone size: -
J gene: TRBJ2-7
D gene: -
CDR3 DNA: TGTGCCAGCAGAACCGACAACCCCTACGAGCAGTACTTC
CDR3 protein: CASRTDNPYEQYF

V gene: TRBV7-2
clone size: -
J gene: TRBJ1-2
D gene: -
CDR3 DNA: TGTGCCAGCAGCCGGGGGGCTTTCTATGGCTACACCTTC
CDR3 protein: CASSRGAFYGYTF

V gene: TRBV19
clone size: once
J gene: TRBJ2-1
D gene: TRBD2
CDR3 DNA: TGTGCCAGTAGTATGGGCGGGGGGGCGAATGAGCAGTTCTTC
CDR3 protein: CASSMGGGANEQFF

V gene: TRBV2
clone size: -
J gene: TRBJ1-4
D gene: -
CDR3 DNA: TGTGCCAGCAGTGTCCAGGCCGGCTTCGGTGAAAAACTGTTTTTT
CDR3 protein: CASSVQAGFGEKLFF

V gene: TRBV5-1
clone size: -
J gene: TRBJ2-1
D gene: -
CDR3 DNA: TGCGCCAGCAGCTTGGATAGGACAGTCCCTAGCAATGAGCAGTTCTTC
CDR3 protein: CASSLDRTVPSNEQFF

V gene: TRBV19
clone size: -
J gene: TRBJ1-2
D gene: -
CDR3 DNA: TGTGCCAGCGTCACTGGGGACACTACTAACTATGGCTACACCTTC
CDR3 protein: CASVTGDTTNYGYTF

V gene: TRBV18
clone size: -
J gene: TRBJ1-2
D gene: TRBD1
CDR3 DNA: TGTGCCAGCTCACCACCCGGGACAGGGAACTATGGCTACACCTTC
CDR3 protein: CASSPPGTGNYGYTF

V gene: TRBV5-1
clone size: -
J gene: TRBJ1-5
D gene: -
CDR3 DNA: TGCGCCAGCAGCTTGGAGGGGCGTCAGCCCCAGCATTTT
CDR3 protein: CASSLEGRQPQHF

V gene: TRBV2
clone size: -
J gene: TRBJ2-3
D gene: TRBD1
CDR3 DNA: TGTGCCAGCGTAAGACAGGGATTCACAGATACGCAGTATTTT
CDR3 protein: CASVRQGFTDTQYF

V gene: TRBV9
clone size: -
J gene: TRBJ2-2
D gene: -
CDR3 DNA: TGTGCCAGCAGCGACAGGGTTAACCCCGGGGAGCTGTTTTTT
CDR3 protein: CASSDRVNPGELFF

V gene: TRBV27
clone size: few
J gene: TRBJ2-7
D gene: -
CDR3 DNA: TGTGCCAGCAGTCCTGCCCCAAAGAGCGACGAGCAGTACTTC
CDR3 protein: CASSPAPKSDEQYF

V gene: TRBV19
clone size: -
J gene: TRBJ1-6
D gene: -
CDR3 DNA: TGTGCCAGTAGTACATCGACAGGCGGCAATTCACCCCTCCACTTT
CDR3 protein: CASSTSTGGNSPLHF

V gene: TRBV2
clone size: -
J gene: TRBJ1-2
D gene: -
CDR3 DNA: TGTGCCAGCAGTGAAAGGAGGGACTATGGCTACACCTTC
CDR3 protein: CASSERRDYGYTF

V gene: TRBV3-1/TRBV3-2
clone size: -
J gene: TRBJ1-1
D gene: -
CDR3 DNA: TGTGCCAGCAGCCAGCAGGGAATTAACACTGAAGCTTTCTTT
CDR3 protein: CASSQQGINTEAFF